Below are 13 T cell receptor beta chains sequenced from a single sample in a study of early T cells in non-severe SARS-CoV-2 infection. TCRdb ran MiXCR on the 5' RACE reads and lists one entry per CDR3 protein. Among about 34,000 distinct CDR3 sequences listed, approximately 6.9% were seen once. This specimen consisted of whole blood, obtained at baseline. The receptor source for this set is an adult who was a healthcare worker with PCR-confirmed SARS-CoV-2 infection or an uninfected control (not recorded which).

The chain combines TRBV4-3 with TRBJ2-3; TRBD2 agrees at 11 bases. J lost 0 bases, V lost 1 base, and 0 bases had no gene match. The CDR3 contains 16 residues. Germline V lookup: CDR1 LGHNA, CDR2 YSLEER. The CDR3 DNA reads as TGCGCCAGCAGCCAAGGGACTAGCGGGAGCACAGATACGCAGTATTTT. Translated: CASSQGTSGSTDTQYF.

In this sample, this clonotype turned up many times. The chain joins TRBV7-2 to TRBJ2-1; 11 nucleotides line up with TRBD2. The CDR3 has 12 amino acids. V trimming: 5 bases; J trimming: 13 bases; junction bases outside the gene matches: 4. Germline loops: CDR1 SGHTA, CDR2 FQGNSA. The CDR3 bases are TGTGCCAGCAGCAAGGGACTAGCGGAACAGTTCTTC. This codes for CASSKGLAEQFF.

This clonotype has more than one count but fewer than ten. This chain uses TRBV20-1 with TRBJ2-1, with 11 bases aligning to TRBD2. The CDR3 loop spans 12 amino acids. From germline, CDR1 is DFQATT and CDR2 SNEGSKA (reference sequence). The trim removed 2 bases at V and 9 bases at J, leaving 0 bases unmatched. In DNA, the CDR3 is TGCAGTGCTAGAACTAGCGGGAGTGAGCAGTTCTTC. Translating it yields CSARTSGSEQFF.

This clonotype was seen many times. V usage is TRBV18 and J usage is TRBJ2-1; 10 positions agree with TRBD2. CDR1 and CDR2 (germline): KGHSH, LQKENI. The V gene end was trimmed by 3 bases and the J gene end by 5 bases; junction bases not matched to a gene: 4. CDR3 length equals 15 residues. CDR3 sequence (DNA): TGTGCCAGCTCACCGGGGACTAGCGCCCACAATGAGCAGTTCTTC. This translates into CASSPGTSAHNEQFF.

This chain uses TRBV6-5 with TRBJ1-6; no definite D call. Germline assignment: CDR1 MNHEY and CDR2 SVGAGI. Trimming stripped 6 bases from V and 5 bases from J, with 8 bases between. The CDR3 sequence is 13 residues long. The CDR3 nucleotides read TGTGCCAGCAGCCAGCGTAATAATTCACCCCTCCACTTT. Amino acid sequence: CASSQRNNSPLHF.

The genes are TRBV28 and TRBJ2-7; D is uncertain. This CDR3 contains 13 residues. The V and J ends lost 6 bases and 2 bases respectively, with 11 bases between them. Germline CDR1 and CDR2: MDHEN and SYDVKM. CDR3 in amino acids: CASRVEETYEQYF. Written as DNA, the CDR3 is TGTGCCAGCAGGGTCGAAGAGACCTACGAGCAGTACTTC.

The table lists this clonotype with many counts. The CDR3 DNA is TGCAGTGCTCGGCAGGCTTCTAGCAATCAGCCCCAGCATTTT. Its translation is CSARQASSNQPQHF. The rearrangement joins TRBV20-1 to TRBJ1-5; D unclear. The CDR3 length is 14 residues. Looked up from germline, CDR1 is DFQATT and CDR2 is SNEGSKA (reference sequence). V was pared by 5 bases and J by 0 bases, with 11 bases between.

In its sample, this clonotype was seen many times. The chain links TRBV28 to TRBJ2-7; D uncertain. Trimming shortened V by 7 bases and J by 1 base, and 8 bases separated the two germline ends. The CDR3 runs to 12 residues. Per germline, CDR1 MDHEN and CDR2 SYDVKM. DNA of the CDR3: TGTGCCAGCACGGGCAATTCCTACGAGCAGTACTTC. Translated, it gives CASTGNSYEQYF.

The CDR3 DNA reads TGTGCCAGCAGTTTGCGGCCAGGGGGCCGGGTCGGCAATGAGCAGTTCTTC. It translates to CASSLRPGGRVGNEQFF. This sequence joins TRBV28 and TRBJ2-1; 8 bases align to TRBD1. The CDR3 covers 17 residues. J gave up 6 bases and V 3 bases, and 13 bases lay outside the gene matches. The germline gives CDR1 MDHEN, CDR2 SYDVKM.

The rearrangement joins TRBV12-3 or TRBV12-4 to TRBJ2-7; 9 nucleotides agree with TRBD1. The CDR3 totals 20 residues. V shed 6 bases, J shed 3 bases, and the junction held 24 bases outside the gene matches. The CDR3 bases are TGTGCCAGCAGCTTTCGGAACCTGGGACAGGGAGGGAATGTAAGCTACGAGCAGTACGTC. This encodes CASSFRNLGQGGNVSYEQYV.

This clonotype appeared many times. V is TRBV7-3 and J is TRBJ2-2, with 8 bases that match TRBD2. Germline V gives CDR1 SGHTA, CDR2 FQGTGA. Unmatched junction bases numbered 9, after V lost 5 bases and J lost 7 bases. The CDR3 is 15 amino acids. DNA for the CDR3: TGTGCCAGCAGCCTAAGCGGGAGCGGGAGCGGGGAGCTGTTTTTT. This encodes CASSLSGSGSGELFF.

The V call is TRBV27, the J call TRBJ1-6; D is unresolved. V lost 0 bases and J lost 10, with 7 bases in between. CDR1 is MNHEY and CDR2 is SMNVEV in the germline V gene (reference sequence). The CDR3 runs to 13 residues. The CDR3 is CASSLSVSSPLHF. The DNA of the CDR3 is TGTGCCAGCAGTTTATCGGTCAGCTCACCCCTCCACTTT.

This clonotype was seen ten or more times. The chain has TRBV20-1 and TRBJ1-1; unclear D gene. Germline-derived CDR1 and CDR2 are DFQATT and SNEGSKA (reference sequence). Trimming left V 3 bases short and J 0 bases short, with 14 bases between. This CDR3 contains 15 residues. DNA of the CDR3: TGCAGTGCTAGTTCCTTTACATCCATGAACACTGAAGCTTTCTTT. Translating it yields CSASSFTSMNTEAFF.